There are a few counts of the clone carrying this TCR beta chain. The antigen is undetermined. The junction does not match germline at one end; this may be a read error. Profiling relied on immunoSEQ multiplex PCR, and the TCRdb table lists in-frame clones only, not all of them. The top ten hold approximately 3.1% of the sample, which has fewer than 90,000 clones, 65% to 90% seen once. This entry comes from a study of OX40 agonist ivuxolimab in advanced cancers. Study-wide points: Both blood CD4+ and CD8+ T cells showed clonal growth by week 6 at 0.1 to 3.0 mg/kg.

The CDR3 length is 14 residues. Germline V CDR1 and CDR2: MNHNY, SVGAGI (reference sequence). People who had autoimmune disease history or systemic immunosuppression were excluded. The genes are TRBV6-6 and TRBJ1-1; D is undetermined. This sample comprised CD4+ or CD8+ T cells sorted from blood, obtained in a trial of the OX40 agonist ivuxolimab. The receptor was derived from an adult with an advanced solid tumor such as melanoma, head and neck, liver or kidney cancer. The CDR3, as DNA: TGTGCCAGCAGTGACTCGACAATGAACACTGAAGCTTTCTTT. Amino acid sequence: CASSDSTMNTEAFF.